This T cell receptor beta chain came from a study of T-cell memory formation after mild COVID-19. 5'RACE with constant-segment primers built TCRalpha and TCRbeta cDNA libraries with UMIs. TCRdb ran MiXCR on the 5' RACE reads and lists one entry per CDR3 protein. The sample records 350,000 to 400,000 distinct CDR3 sequences, 21% being singletons. The CDR3 loop spans 16 amino acids. The specimen sequenced was PBMCs or a T cell subset sorted from them (not recorded which). The gene calls are TRBV21-1 and TRBJ1-2; the DNA was not used to check the table's D call, TRBD1. TRBV21-1 is a pseudogene locus. The origin of this receptor is an adult woman who had mild COVID-19 (a few samples of this study predate the infection). Cell type and time point are not known. CDR3 nucleotides: TGTGCCAGCAGCAAAAACAGGGTAGGAGGTCACTATGGCTACACCTTC. It yields the protein CASSKNRVGGHYGYTF.